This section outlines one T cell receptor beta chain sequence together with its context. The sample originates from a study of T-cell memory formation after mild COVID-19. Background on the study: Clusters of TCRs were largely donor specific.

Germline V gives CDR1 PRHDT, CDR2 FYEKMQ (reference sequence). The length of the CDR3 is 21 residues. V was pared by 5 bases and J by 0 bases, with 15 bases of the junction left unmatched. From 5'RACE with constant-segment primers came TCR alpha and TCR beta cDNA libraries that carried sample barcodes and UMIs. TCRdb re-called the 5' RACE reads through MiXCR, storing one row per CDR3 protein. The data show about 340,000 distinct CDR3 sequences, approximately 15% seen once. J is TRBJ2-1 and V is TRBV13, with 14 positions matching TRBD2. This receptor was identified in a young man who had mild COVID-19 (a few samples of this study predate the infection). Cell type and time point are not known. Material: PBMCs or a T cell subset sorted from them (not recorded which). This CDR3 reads CASSTYFPGTSGGNSYNEQFF. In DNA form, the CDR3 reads TGTGCCAGCAGCACCTACTTTCCCGGGACTAGCGGGGGTAACTCCTACAATGAGCAGTTCTTC.